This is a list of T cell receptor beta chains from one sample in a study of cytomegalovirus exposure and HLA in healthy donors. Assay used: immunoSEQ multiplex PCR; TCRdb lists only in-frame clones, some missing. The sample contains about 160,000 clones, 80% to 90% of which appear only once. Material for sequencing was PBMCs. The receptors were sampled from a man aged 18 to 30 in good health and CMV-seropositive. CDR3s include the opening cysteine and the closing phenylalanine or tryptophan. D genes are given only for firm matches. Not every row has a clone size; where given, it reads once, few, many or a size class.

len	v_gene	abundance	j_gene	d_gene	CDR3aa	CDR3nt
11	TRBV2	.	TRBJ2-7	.	CASTNGYEQYF	TGTGCCAGCACCAACGGCTACGAGCAGTACTTC
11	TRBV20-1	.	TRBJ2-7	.	CSAQRQNEQYF	TGCAGTGCTCAACGACAAAACGAGCAGTACTTC
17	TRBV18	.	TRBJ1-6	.	CASSPPSGSVSDSPLHF	TGTGCCAGCTCACCACCGTCTGGCAGCGTCTCTGATTCACCCCTCCACTTT
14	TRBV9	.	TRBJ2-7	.	CASSVVQEAGEQYF	TGTGCCAGCAGCGTAGTACAGGAAGCGGGCGAGCAGTACTTC
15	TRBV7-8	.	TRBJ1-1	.	CASSGGGGITTEAFF	TGTGCCAGCAGCGGGGGCGGGGGGATAACAACTGAAGCTTTCTTT
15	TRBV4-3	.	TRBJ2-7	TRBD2	CASSELSSGGYEQYF	TGCGCCAGCAGCGAACTAAGTAGCGGGGGCTACGAGCAGTACTTC
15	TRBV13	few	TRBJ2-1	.	CASSPPAGTYNEQFF	TGTGCCAGCAGCCCCCCGGCAGGTACCTACAATGAGCAGTTCTTC
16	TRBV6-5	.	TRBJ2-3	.	CASSYSNQGRTDTQYF	TGTGCCAGCAGTTACTCGAATCAGGGGCGCACAGATACGCAGTATTTT
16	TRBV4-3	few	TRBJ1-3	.	CASSQDPAGGGNTIYF	TGCGCCAGCAGCCAAGATCCGGCAGGAGGTGGAAACACCATATATTTT
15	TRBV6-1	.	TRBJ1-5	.	CASSTLDRSNQPQHF	TGTGCCAGCAGTACTCTAGATCGTAGCAATCAGCCCCAGCATTTT
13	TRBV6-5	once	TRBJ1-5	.	CASRNGDNRPQHF	TGTGCCAGCAGAAACGGGGACAATCGGCCCCAGCATTTT
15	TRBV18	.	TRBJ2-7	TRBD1	CASSQPGQGAYEQYF	TGTGCCAGCTCACAACCGGGACAGGGGGCCTACGAGCAGTACTTC
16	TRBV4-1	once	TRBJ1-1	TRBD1	CASSQGYRGVNTEAFF	TGCGCCAGCAGCCAAGGGTACAGGGGTGTGAACACTGAAGCTTTCTTT
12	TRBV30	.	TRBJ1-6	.	CAWSDTPSPLHF	TGTGCCTGGTCTGACACCCCTTCACCCCTCCACTTT
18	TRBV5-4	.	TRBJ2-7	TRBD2	CASSLRLAGGWSSYEQYF	TGTGCCAGCAGCTTGAGACTAGCGGGGGGCTGGAGCTCCTACGAGCAGTACTTC
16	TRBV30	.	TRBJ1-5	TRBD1	CAWSVGRAGGNQPQHF	TGTGCCTGGAGTGTCGGTCGGGCAGGGGGAAATCAGCCCCAGCATTTT
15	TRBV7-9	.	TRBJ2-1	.	CASSLAGAQIGEQFF	TGTGCCAGCAGCTTAGCGGGGGCCCAAATCGGTGAGCAGTTCTTC
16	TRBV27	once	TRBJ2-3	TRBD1	CASSKQGAQFTDTQYF	TGTGCCAGCAGTAAACAGGGGGCACAGTTCACAGATACGCAGTATTTT
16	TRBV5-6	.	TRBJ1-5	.	CASSLTATASNQPQHF	TGTGCCAGCAGCTTGACGGCTACAGCTAGCAATCAGCCCCAGCATTTT
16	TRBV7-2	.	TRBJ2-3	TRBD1	CASSQRPGQGTDTQYF	TGTGCCAGCAGCCAGAGACCGGGACAGGGCACAGATACGCAGTATTTT
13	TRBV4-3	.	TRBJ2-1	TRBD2	CASSQRLAIEQFF	TGCGCCAGCAGCCAACGACTAGCCATTGAGCAGTTCTTC
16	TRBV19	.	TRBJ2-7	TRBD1	CASSTETLPWTGEQYF	TGTGCCAGTAGCACAGAGACTCTTCCATGGACAGGAGAGCAGTACTTC
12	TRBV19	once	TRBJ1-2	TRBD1	CASGTGVYGYTF	TGTGCCAGTGGGACAGGGGTCTATGGCTACACCTTC
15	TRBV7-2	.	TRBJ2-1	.	CASSPGGGGRNEQFF	TGTGCCAGCAGCCCTGGGGGGGGCGGTAGGAATGAGCAGTTCTTC
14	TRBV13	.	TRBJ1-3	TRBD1	CASSGRDRGNTIYF	TGTGCCAGCAGCGGCCGGGACAGGGGAAACACCATATATTTT
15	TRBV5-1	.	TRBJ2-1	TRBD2	CASSFGAGGLGEQFF	TGCGCCAGCAGCTTTGGAGCGGGGGGGCTCGGTGAGCAGTTCTTC
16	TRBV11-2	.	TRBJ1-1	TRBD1	CASSSSTGGWHTEAFF	TGTGCCAGCAGCTCTTCGACAGGGGGCTGGCACACTGAAGCTTTCTTT
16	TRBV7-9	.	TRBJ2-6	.	CASSLAGGYGANVLTF	TGTGCCAGCAGCTTAGCTGGAGGGTATGGGGCCAACGTCCTGACTTTC
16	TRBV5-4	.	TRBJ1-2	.	CASSLDRDGGIYGYTF	TGTGCCAGCAGCTTGGACCGGGACGGGGGGATCTATGGCTACACCTTC
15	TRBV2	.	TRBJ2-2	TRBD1	CASSGMTGGPGELFF	TGTGCCAGCAGTGGAATGACAGGGGGCCCCGGGGAGCTGTTTTTT
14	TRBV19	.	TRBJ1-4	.	CASSMGSLNEKLFF	TGTGCCAGTAGTATGGGCAGCTTAAATGAAAAACTGTTTTTT
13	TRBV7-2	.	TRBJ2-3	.	CASSRLPGQAQYF	TGTGCCAGCAGCCGTCTGCCGGGTCAAGCGCAGTATTTT
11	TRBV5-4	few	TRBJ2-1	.	CASSLLNEQFF	TGTGCCAGCAGCCTTCTCAATGAGCAGTTCTTC
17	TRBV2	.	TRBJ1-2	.	CASRAEITLSNSYGYTF	TGTGCCAGCAGAGCCGAGATAACCCTTTCAAACTCCTATGGCTACACCTTC